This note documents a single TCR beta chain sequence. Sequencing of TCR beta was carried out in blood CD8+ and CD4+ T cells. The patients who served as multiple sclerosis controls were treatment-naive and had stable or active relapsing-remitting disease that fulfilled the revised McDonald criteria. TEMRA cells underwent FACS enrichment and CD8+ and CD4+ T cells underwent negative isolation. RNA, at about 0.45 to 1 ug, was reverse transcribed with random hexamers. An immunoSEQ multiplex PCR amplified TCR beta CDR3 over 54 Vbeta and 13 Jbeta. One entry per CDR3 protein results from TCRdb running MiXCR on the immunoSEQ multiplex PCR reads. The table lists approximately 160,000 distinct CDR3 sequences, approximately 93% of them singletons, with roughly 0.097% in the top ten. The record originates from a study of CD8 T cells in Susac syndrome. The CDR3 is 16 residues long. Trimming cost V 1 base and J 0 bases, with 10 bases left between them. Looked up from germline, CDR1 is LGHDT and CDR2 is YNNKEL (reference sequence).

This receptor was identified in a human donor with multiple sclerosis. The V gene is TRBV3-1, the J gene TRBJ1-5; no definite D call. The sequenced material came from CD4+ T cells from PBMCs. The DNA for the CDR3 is TGTGCCAGCAGCCAAGGCCCCACAGTTAGCAATCAGCCCCAGCATTTT. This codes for CASSQGPTVSNQPQHF.